The source of this T cell receptor beta chain is a study of blood T cell repertoires in COVID-19. About the research overall: Samples came from the United States, Italy and Spain, spanning acute and convalescent COVID-19. Nucleic acid was either cDNA or gDNA, and it came from T cells, B-cell-depleted T cells, or PBMCs.

In the original workflow: Estimation of nucleated cell counts relied on the amplification of reference gene primers. Sequenced by immunoSEQ multiplex PCR; TCRdb stores in-frame clones only, minus some. The V and J calls and the clone size are those of that table, but D and trimming were determined from the DNA. The sample has roughly 150,000 clones; roughly 80% are singletons. V was clipped by 3 bases and J by 5 bases; unmatched bases: 16. Germline V gene sequence: CDR1 SGHTA, CDR2 FQGNSA. The CDR3 has 19 residues. The clonotype was recovered from a man between 60 and 75 years old who had recovered from COVID-19. The sample consisted of peripheral blood. This chain uses TRBV7-2 with TRBJ1-2, with 12 bases fitting TRBD1. CDR3 bases: TGTGCCAGCAGCTTTCCCCCGGGACAGGGGGCATTTCAGGGTTATGGCTACACCTTC. This codes for CASSFPPGQGAFQGYGYTF. The full variable domain, rest sourced from reference TRBV7-2 and TRBJ1-2, is GAGVSQSPSNKVTEKGKDVELRCDPISGHTALYWYRQSLGQGLEFLIYFQGNSAPDKSGLPSDRFSAERTGGSVSTLTIQRTQQEDSAVYLCASSFPPGQGAFQGYGYTFGSGTRLTVV.